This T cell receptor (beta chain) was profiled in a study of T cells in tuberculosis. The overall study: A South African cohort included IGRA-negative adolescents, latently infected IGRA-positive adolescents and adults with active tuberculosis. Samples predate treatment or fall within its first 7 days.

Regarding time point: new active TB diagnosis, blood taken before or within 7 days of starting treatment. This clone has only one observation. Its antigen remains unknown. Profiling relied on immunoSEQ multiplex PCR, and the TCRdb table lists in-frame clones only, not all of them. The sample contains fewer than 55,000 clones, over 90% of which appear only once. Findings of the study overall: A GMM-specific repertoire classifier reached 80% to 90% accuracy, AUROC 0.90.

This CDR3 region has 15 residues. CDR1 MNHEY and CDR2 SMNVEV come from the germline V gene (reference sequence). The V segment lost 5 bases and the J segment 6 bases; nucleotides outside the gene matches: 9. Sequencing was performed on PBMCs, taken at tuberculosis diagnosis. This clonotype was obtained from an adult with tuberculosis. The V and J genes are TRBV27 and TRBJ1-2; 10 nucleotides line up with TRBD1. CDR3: CASSGPGQGRDGYTF. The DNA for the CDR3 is TGTGCCAGCAGTGGCCCGGGACAGGGGCGAGATGGCTACACCTTC.